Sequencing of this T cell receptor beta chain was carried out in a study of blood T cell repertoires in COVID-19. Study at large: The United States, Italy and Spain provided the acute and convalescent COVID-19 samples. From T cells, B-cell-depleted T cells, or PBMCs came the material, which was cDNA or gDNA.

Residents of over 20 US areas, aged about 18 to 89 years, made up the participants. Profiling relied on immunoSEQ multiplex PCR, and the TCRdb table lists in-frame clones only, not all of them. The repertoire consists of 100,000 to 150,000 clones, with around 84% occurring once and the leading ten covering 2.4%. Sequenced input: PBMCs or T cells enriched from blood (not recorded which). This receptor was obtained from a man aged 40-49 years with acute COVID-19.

The DNA of the CDR3 is TGTGCCAGAAGCTGGGACAGTGGACATCAGCCCCAGCATTTT. Translated, it gives CARSWDSGHQPQHF. The V gene is TRBV5-3, the J gene TRBJ1-5, with TRBD1 matching over 7 bases. TRBV5-3 is sorted into the ORF group, with uncertain function. The J segment lost 5 bases and the V segment lost 3 bases, leaving 5 bases of the junction unmatched. The CDR3 is 14 amino acids.